This T cell receptor (beta chain) came from a study of shared clonotypes between healthy human individuals. Study background: The donor group consisted of a couple of women and a few men, aged 18 to 49. Study results and caveats: The study generally estimated greater richness for naive than memory subsets.

As for this clone: Its cognate antigen is unknown.

CD8 memory combined CD45RO+ cells with CCR7-negative CD45RA+ TemRA cells. The CDR3 is made up of 14 amino acids. V shed 4 bases and J shed 5 bases, with 15 bases lying between them. CDR1 and CDR2 (germline): SGHNT, YENEEA. Per sorted-subset replicate PCR, input was approximately 0.2 ug DNA, representing about 32,000 T cell genomes. TCRdb keeps only in-frame clones here, not all; method: immunoSEQ multiplex PCR. The sample yields around 320,000 clones, 87% seen once. Input material: memory CD8+ T cells sorted from blood. Subset specified: CD45RO+ cells pooled with CCR7-negative TemRA cells. The chain has TRBV11-3 and TRBJ2-7; D is perhaps TRBD1 or TRBD2 (6 bases each). The sequence came from a man aged 18 to 29 in good health. The CDR3 DNA sequence: TGTGCCAGCAGCTCCGGTGGGGGGCTCGACGAGCAGTACTTC. Translated, it gives CASSSGGGLDEQYF.